This T cell receptor (beta chain) came from a study of patients and donors after allogeneic stem cell transplantation (dated by TCRdb to 2020 to 2022). Receptor amplification or capture employed RT-PCR. Sequencing instrument: NextSeq 550. TCRdb reanalyzed the raw reads on its own, using fastp at Q25 for trimming and MiXCR for clone calling, and kept in-frame beta chains. Each entry merges the rows of one CDR3 protein and shows their most common DNA and genes. The sample has over 10,000 distinct CDR3 sequences on record, less than 25% of them singletons. Approximately 51% of the sample is held by the ten biggest clonotypes. Worth noting for this clonotype: Its antigen has not been determined. Within one base of it there is no much larger clone, and no base qualities were kept.

Taken from cysteine to phenylalanine, the CDR3 has 13 residues. Only CDR3 DNA remains: 39 bases, in frame from the first base. Trimming removed 4 bases from V and 3 bases from J, leaving 8 bases between the germline ends. As encoded in the germline V gene (reference sequence), CDR1 is SEHNR while CDR2 is FQNEAQ. The sequence joins TRBV7-9 to TRBJ2-3, with no D gene named confidently. Sequencing was done on a sample of blood, either unsorted or a sorted T cell fraction (not recorded which). The origin of this receptor is a human donor who was either an allogeneic HSCT recipient or a stem cell or donor lymphocyte infusion donor (not recorded which). It is not recorded whose cells these are; they may come from a transplant donor. The CDR3 protein is CASSSPGTDTQYF. The DNA sequence reads TGTGCCAGCAGCTCCCCAGGTACAGATACGCAGTATTTT.